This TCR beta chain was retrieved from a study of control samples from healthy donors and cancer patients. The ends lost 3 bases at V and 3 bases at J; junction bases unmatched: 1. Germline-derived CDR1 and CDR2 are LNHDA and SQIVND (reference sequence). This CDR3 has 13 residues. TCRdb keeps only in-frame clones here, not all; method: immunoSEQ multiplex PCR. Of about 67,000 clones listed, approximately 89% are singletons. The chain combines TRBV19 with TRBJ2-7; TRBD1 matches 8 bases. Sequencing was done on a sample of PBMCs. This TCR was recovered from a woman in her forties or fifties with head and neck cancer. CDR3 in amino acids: CASSIDRGYEQYF. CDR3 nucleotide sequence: TGTGCCAGTAGTATTGACAGGGGCTACGAGCAGTACTTC.